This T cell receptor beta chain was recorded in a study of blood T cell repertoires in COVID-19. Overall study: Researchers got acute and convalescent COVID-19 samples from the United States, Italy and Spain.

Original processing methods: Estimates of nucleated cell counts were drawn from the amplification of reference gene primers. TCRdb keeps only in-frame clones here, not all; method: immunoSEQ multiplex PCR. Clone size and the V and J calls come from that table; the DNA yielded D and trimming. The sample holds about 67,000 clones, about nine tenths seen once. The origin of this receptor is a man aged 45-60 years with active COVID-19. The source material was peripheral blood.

CDR3 DNA sequence: TGTGCCAGCAGACCCGACAACCGACCCTACGAGCAGTACTTC. Protein product: CASRPDNRPYEQYF. This chain connects TRBV28 to TRBJ2-7; D not certain. With 6 bases removed from V and 2 bases from J, the gap between germline ends came to 14 bases. The germline V gene has CDR1 MDHEN and CDR2 SYDVKM. CDR3 length: 14 residues. Looking up the rest from reference TRBV28 and TRBJ2-7 gives the full variable domain: DVKVTQSSRYLVKRTGEKVFLECVQDMDHENMFWYRQDPGLGLRLIYFSYDVKMKEKGDIPEGYSVSREKKERFSLILESASTNQTSMYLCASRPDNRPYEQYFGPGTRLTVT.